This T cell receptor (beta chain) was identified in a study of tumor-infiltrating lymphocytes in primary liver carcinoma. Making TCR beta cDNA involved around 500 ng total RNA and a constant-region primer. Investigators got TCR beta libraries out of three nested multiplex PCR rounds, done with slightly modified ARM-PCR. Running 9 to 10 cycles apiece, the first two PCR rounds relied on TRBV1-TRBV30 forward primers together with a C-beta reverse primer. One entry per CDR3 protein results from TCRdb running MiXCR on the multiplex PCR reads. This sample has 150,000 to 200,000 distinct CDR3 sequences, with over 50% found just once. Trimming stripped 4 bases from V and 4 bases from J, with 18 bases between. Germline V lookup: CDR1 MGHRA, CDR2 YSYEKL. There are 16 residues in the CDR3. For blood RNA, unsorted whole blood served as the source, and germline DNA was extracted too.

The source of this sequence is a man aged 35 to 55 with primary liver carcinoma and hepatitis B virus infection. The sequenced material came from peripheral blood. The chain joins TRBV4-1 to TRBJ2-3, with D perhaps TRBD2 (5 bases). This CDR3 reads CASSLSRGTGSDTQYF. DNA of the CDR3: TGCGCCAGCAGCCTCTCGAGAGGAACGGGGTCAGATACGCAGTATTTT.